This is a list of T cell receptor beta chains from one sample in a study of beta chain features in type 1 diabetes. The repertoire was sequenced with immunoSEQ multiplex PCR; TCRdb's copy has only in-frame clones and lacks some. In the table there are over 200,000 clones, roughly 10% of which are singletons. Sequenced input: naive CD4+ T cells from blood. Source of these receptors: a man younger than 45 with type 1 diabetes. The CDR3 runs from the conserved cysteine through the conserved F or W. A D gene is named only where the DNA matches it firmly. Rows may omit the clone size; those that give it use once, few, many or a size class.

CDR3aa | CDR3nt | len | j_gene | d_gene | abundance | v_gene
CAISENMGLGEQYF | TGTGCCATCAGTGAGAATATGGGGCTGGGCGAGCAGTACTTC | 14 | TRBJ2-7 | - | few | TRBV10-3
CASSATQGLRQPQHF | TGTGCCAGCAGTGCGACCCAGGGACTCCGACAGCCCCAGCATTTT | 15 | TRBJ1-5 | - | few | TRBV6-6
CASSSDREDSPLHF | TGTGCCAGCAGCTCCGACAGGGAGGATTCACCCCTCCACTTT | 14 | TRBJ1-6 | TRBD1 | - | TRBV7-9
CASSQGLAGDYEQYF | TGTGCCAGCAGCCAGGGACTAGCAGGGGACTACGAGCAGTACTTC | 15 | TRBJ2-7 | TRBD2 | - | TRBV14
CASSVDVAGAPDTQYF | TGTGCCAGCAGCGTAGACGTAGCGGGGGCCCCAGATACGCAGTATTTT | 16 | TRBJ2-3 | TRBD2 | - | TRBV9
CASSPGTGGITEAFF | TGTGCCAGCTCACCGGGGACAGGGGGAATCACTGAAGCTTTCTTT | 15 | TRBJ1-1 | TRBD1 | few | TRBV18
CSVLDSYNSPLHF | TGCAGCGTCCTTGACAGTTATAATTCACCCCTCCACTTT | 13 | TRBJ1-6 | - | few | TRBV29-1
CASSGTAGGTYEQYF | TGTGCCAGCAGTGGAACAGCGGGGGGAACCTACGAGCAGTACTTC | 15 | TRBJ2-7 | TRBD2 | - | TRBV2
CASSSGQGETQYF | TGCGCCAGCAGCTCGGGACAGGGGGAGACCCAGTACTTC | 13 | TRBJ2-5 | TRBD1 | few | TRBV5-1
CASRTTSGVRETQYF | TGCGCCAGCAGAACGACTAGCGGGGTGCGAGAGACCCAGTACTTC | 15 | TRBJ2-5 | TRBD2 | few | TRBV5-1
CASSTPGQGPYEQYF | TGTGCCAGCAGCACCCCGGGACAGGGGCCCTACGAGCAGTACTTC | 15 | TRBJ2-7 | TRBD1 | - | TRBV7-9
CASSQAGTFFYEQYF | TGCGCCAGCAGCCAAGCAGGGACATTCTTCTACGAGCAGTACTTC | 15 | TRBJ2-7 | - | - | TRBV4-1
CASSLDPGSSSYEQYF | TGTGCCAGCAGCTTGGACCCCGGGTCCAGCTCCTACGAGCAGTACTTC | 16 | TRBJ2-7 | - | few | TRBV5-4
CASSPRGPGQNTDTQYF | TGTGCCAGCAGCCCCCGAGGGCCGGGACAGAACACAGATACGCAGTATTTT | 17 | TRBJ2-3 | - | few | TRBV21-1
CASRRSGARDTQYF | TGTGCCAGCAGGCGTAGCGGGGCGAGGGATACGCAGTATTTT | 14 | TRBJ2-3 | TRBD2 | few | TRBV7-2